Reported below is one TCR beta chain. This specimen comes from a study of shared T cell receptors in the human thymus. The table came from immunoSEQ multiplex PCR; TCRdb's copy has only in-frame clones and leaves some out. The data show 500,000 to 750,000 clones, 88% seen once. Germline CDR1 SNHLY, CDR2 FYNNEI. V lost 6 bases and J lost 3, with 22 bases in between. This CDR3 is 17 amino acids long. The same specimen was also included in a second study, on human thymus T cells. Per that paper: Infants served as donors; they were healthy and Finnish and were having corrective surgery for congenital heart defects. Resections were taken during corrective heart surgery, and the thymus tissue came from these. Biased V and J segment usage appeared in thymus and peripheral blood. Related research described strongly overlapping thymic repertoires in unrelated people.

Sequenced material: thymocytes. The origin of this receptor is a boy in the first two years of life with a congenital heart defect. V usage is TRBV2 and J usage is TRBJ2-3; D ambiguous. The CDR3 is CASSPGVLSEPTDTQYF. The DNA of the CDR3 is TGTGCCAGCAGCCCGGGTGTACTTTCGGAACCAACAGATACGCAGTATTTT.